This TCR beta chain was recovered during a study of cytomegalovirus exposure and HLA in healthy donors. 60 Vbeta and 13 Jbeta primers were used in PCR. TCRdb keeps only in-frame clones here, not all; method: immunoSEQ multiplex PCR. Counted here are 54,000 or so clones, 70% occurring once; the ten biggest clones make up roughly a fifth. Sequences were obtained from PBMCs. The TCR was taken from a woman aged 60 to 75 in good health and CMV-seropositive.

The CDR3 is CASSSQGGPGELFF. CDR3 bases: TGTGCCAGCAGCTCACAGGGGGGGCCCGGGGAGCTGTTTTTT. V and J are TRBV5-4 and TRBJ2-2, with a weak D call TRBD1 (8 bases). The V gene lost 3 bases and the J gene lost 6 bases, with 12 bases spanning the gap. This CDR3 is 14 amino acids long. The V gene's germline CDR1 is SGHNT and CDR2 YYREEE (reference sequence).